The source of this TCR beta chain is a study of Ad26.COV2.S vaccination and SARS-CoV-2 variants. Study-wide background: Of the COV1001 trial arms, the Ad26.COV2.S arm included the donor.

General observations from the study: Quantification of TCR breadth and depth may have yielded underestimates of total T cell responses.

Of note for this clone: Antigen: not known.

Trimming removed 4 bases at V and 11 bases at J, with 21 bases between. Germline V gives CDR1 SGHNT, CDR2 YYREEE (reference sequence). The CDR3 totals 15 residues. Treatment given: roughly 19 received Ad26.COV2.S at low or high dose, single or two shots; about 5 received placebo; per-sample allocation not given. Collection of the samples took place on day 63 after the first injection of vaccine or placebo. Produced via immunoSEQ multiplex PCR; TCRdb's table is partial and in-frame only. The table records 250,000 or so clones, approximately 88% of them present only once. V and J are TRBV5-4 and TRBJ2-2; possibly TRBD1 or TRBD2 for D (5 bases each). The source material was peripheral blood, sampled in a trial of Ad26.COV2.S vaccine versus placebo. The sequence derives from a person between 18 and 65 years old who received the Ad26.COV2.S COVID-19 vaccine or a placebo. The CDR3 loop is CASSRDRRYPSELFF. The CDR3 DNA is TGTGCCAGCAGCAGGGACCGTCGCTACCCTTCTGAGCTGTTTTTT.